This T cell receptor (beta chain) was identified in a study of blood T cell repertoires in COVID-19. Study summary: There were acute and convalescent COVID-19 samples, and they came from the United States, Italy and Spain. The analysed material was cDNA or gDNA that came from T cells, B-cell-depleted T cells, or PBMCs.

Data came from immunoSEQ multiplex PCR; TCRdb stores just in-frame clones and leaves some out. The table has fewer than 450,000 clones, approximately 90% seen once. V lost 2 bases, J lost 4 bases, and 11 bases lay in between. CDR3 length: 14 amino acids. Germline V gives CDR1 MNHEY, CDR2 SVGAGI. The study recruited people aged about 18 to 89 years across approximately 24 US areas. Cohorts were determined from participant-reported clinical history. Sequencing input: PBMCs or T cells enriched from blood (not recorded which). This TCR was sampled from a woman younger than 30 who had recovered from COVID-19. The rearrangement joins TRBV6-5 to TRBJ1-1, with D unclear. The CDR3 is CASSYRGLGTEAFF. As DNA, the CDR3 is TGTGCCAGCAGTTACAGAGGGCTTGGCACTGAAGCTTTCTTT.